The rows below give T cell receptor beta chains drawn from one sample of a study of T cell changes during pregnancy in multiple sclerosis. Libraries were prepared by immunoSEQ multiplex PCR; TCRdb keeps only in-frame clonotypes and omits some of them. This sample has tens of thousands of clones, with roughly 90% found just once. Sequencing used peripheral blood, obtained in the first trimester of pregnancy. These receptor sequences come from a female donor in good health, enrolled as a control in a pregnancy study. Each CDR3 is given with its conserved first and last residue. A D gene is named only where the DNA matches it firmly. The size field is filled for only some rows; it gives once, few, many or a size class.

TRBD1	.	TRBV7-2	TRBJ2-2	16	CASSGPGQGVSGELFF	TGTGCCAGCAGCGGACCGGGACAGGGGGTATCCGGGGAGCTGTTTTTT
TRBD1	.	TRBV29-1	TRBJ2-3	13	CSGDQGGTDTQYF	TGCAGCGGGGATCAGGGGGGCACAGATACGCAGTATTTT
.	.	TRBV9	TRBJ2-7	15	CASSVGGDRTRQQYF	TGTGCCAGCAGCGTAGGGGGGGACCGAACTCGGCAGCAGTACTTC
.	.	TRBV28	TRBJ1-5	14	CASSLYREDTSQHF	TGTGCCAGCAGTTTATATCGGGAGGATACTTCCCAGCATTTT
.	.	TRBV7-9	TRBJ1-2	12	CASSWTEYGYTF	TGTGCCAGCAGCTGGACAGAATATGGCTACACCTTC
TRBD2	once	TRBV27	TRBJ2-5	15	CASGASGGSQETQYF	TGTGCCAGCGGCGCTAGCGGGGGGTCACAAGAGACCCAGTACTTC
TRBD2	once	TRBV7-8	TRBJ2-1	18	CASSFRPSGTSGDNEQFF	TGTGCCAGCAGCTTTCGACCTTCCGGGACTAGCGGAGACAATGAGCAGTTCTTC
TRBD1	once	TRBV2	TRBJ1-1	14	CASSEVTGGTEAFF	TGTGCCAGCAGTGAAGTAACAGGGGGCACTGAAGCTTTCTTT
.	.	TRBV9	TRBJ2-3	14	CASSGGSPTDTQYF	TGTGCCAGCAGCGGAGGGAGCCCCACAGATACGCAGTATTTT
.	.	TRBV4-2	TRBJ1-4	12	CASSQDREKLFF	TGTGCCAGCAGCCAAGATAGAGAAAAACTGTTTTTT
TRBD2	.	TRBV7-2	TRBJ2-1	16	CASSSKTSGRVGEQFF	TGTGCCAGCAGCTCCAAGACTAGCGGGAGGGTAGGTGAGCAGTTCTTC
.	.	TRBV7-3	TRBJ2-7	11	CASSPGYEQYF	TGTGCCAGCAGCCCCGGCTACGAGCAGTACTTC
.	.	TRBV9	TRBJ1-1	16	CASSEGSGALNTEAFF	TGTGCCAGCAGCGAGGGGTCAGGGGCCTTGAACACTGAAGCTTTCTTT
.	.	TRBV5-1	TRBJ2-7	15	CASSATPIASYEQYF	TGCGCCAGCAGCGCTACACCTATAGCTTCCTACGAGCAGTACTTC
TRBD2	.	TRBV19	TRBJ2-5	13	CASTTGGEETQYF	TGTGCCAGTACTACGGGGGGGGAAGAGACCCAGTACTTC
.	.	TRBV5-1	TRBJ2-7	13	CASSSTDGYEQYF	TGCGCCAGCAGCTCTACCGATGGCTACGAGCAGTACTTC
TRBD1	.	TRBV30	TRBJ1-2	16	CAWIGGQEVWGYGYTF	TGTGCCTGGATAGGGGGACAGGAGGTATGGGGCTATGGCTACACCTTC
.	.	TRBV29-1	TRBJ1-2	11	CSVAGSYGYTF	TGCAGCGTTGCAGGATCTTATGGCTACACCTTC
TRBD1	.	TRBV2	TRBJ1-1	15	CASNKDRGLSTEAFF	TGTGCCAGCAACAAGGACAGGGGGCTGAGCACTGAAGCTTTCTTT
.	.	TRBV18	TRBJ1-1	14	CASSPRDREGRFFF	TGTGCCAGCTCACCACGGGATAGGGAGGGAAGGTTTTTCTTT
.	once	TRBV5-1	TRBJ1-2	14	CASSLARQAYGYTF	TGCGCCAGCAGCTTGGCCCGGCAGGCCTATGGCTACACCTTC
TRBD1	.	TRBV30	TRBJ1-6	14	CAWSVRAGGSPLHF	TGTGCCTGGAGTGTAAGGGCAGGGGGCTCACCCCTCCACTTT
.	once	TRBV7-9	TRBJ2-2	16	CASSFPRVQGTGELFF	TGTGCCAGCAGCTTCCCAAGAGTCCAGGGCACCGGGGAGCTGTTTTTT
TRBD1	.	TRBV19	TRBJ1-1	13	CASSQGQGAEAFF	TGTGCCAGTAGTCAGGGACAGGGAGCTGAAGCTTTCTTT
.	once	TRBV6-6	TRBJ1-1	13	CASSYSQGTEAFF	TGTGCCAGCAGTTACTCGCAGGGCACTGAAGCTTTCTTT
.	.	TRBV29-1	TRBJ2-7	14	CSVETPGGTYEQYF	TGCAGCGTTGAAACCCCAGGGGGGACCTACGAGCAGTACTTC
.	.	TRBV19	TRBJ1-1	14	CASSINWGYTEAFF	TGTGCCAGTAGTATTAACTGGGGCTACACTGAAGCTTTCTTT
TRBD2	.	TRBV10-3	TRBJ2-1	15	CAIGGLAGGDNEQFF	TGTGCCATCGGTGGACTAGCGGGAGGCGACAATGAGCAGTTCTTC
TRBD2	.	TRBV11-3	TRBJ2-1	16	CASSLGTSGDYNEQFF	TGTGCCAGCAGCTTAGGCACTAGCGGAGATTACAATGAGCAGTTCTTC
TRBD2	.	TRBV28	TRBJ2-7	14	CASTSWVGGNEQYF	TGTGCCAGCACCAGCTGGGTGGGAGGGAACGAGCAGTACTTC
.	.	TRBV12-2	TRBJ1-4	15	CASRLVEDRAEKLFF	TGTGCAAGTCGCTTAGTGGAGGACAGGGCTGAAAAACTGTTTTTT
.	few	TRBV12-5	TRBJ1-5	14	CASGSGLAPQPQHF	TGTGCTAGTGGTTCGGGACTTGCTCCACAGCCCCAGCATTTT
.	.	TRBV19	TRBJ1-4	15	CASSILAGFNEKLFF	TGTGCCAGTAGTATATTGGCAGGCTTTAATGAAAAACTGTTTTTT
TRBD2	.	TRBV6-4	TRBJ2-1	16	CASSDSASGGYHEQFF	TGTGCCAGCAGTGACTCGGCTAGCGGGGGGTACCATGAGCAGTTCTTC
.	.	TRBV30	TRBJ1-1	12	CAWGTENTEAFF	TGTGCCTGGGGGACTGAGAACACTGAAGCTTTCTTT
.	.	TRBV28	TRBJ1-2	13	CASSLTANYGYTF	TGTGCCAGCAGTTTAACAGCCAACTATGGCTACACCTTC
TRBD1	.	TRBV4-3	TRBJ1-3	17	CASSQDSPHRGGVVIYF	TGCGCCAGCAGCCAAGATTCCCCTCACAGGGGCGGAGTGGTCATATATTTT
.	.	TRBV11-3	TRBJ1-1	13	CASSSGGNTEAFF	TGTGCCAGCAGCTCGGGGGGGAACACTGAAGCTTTCTTT
TRBD1	.	TRBV5-1	TRBJ2-5	16	CASSAGTGGLGETQYF	TGCGCCAGCAGCGCCGGGACAGGGGGGTTAGGGGAGACCCAGTACTTC
.	.	TRBV9	TRBJ1-3	13	CASSQFPGNTIYF	TGTGCCAGCAGTCAGTTCCCCGGAAACACCATATATTTT